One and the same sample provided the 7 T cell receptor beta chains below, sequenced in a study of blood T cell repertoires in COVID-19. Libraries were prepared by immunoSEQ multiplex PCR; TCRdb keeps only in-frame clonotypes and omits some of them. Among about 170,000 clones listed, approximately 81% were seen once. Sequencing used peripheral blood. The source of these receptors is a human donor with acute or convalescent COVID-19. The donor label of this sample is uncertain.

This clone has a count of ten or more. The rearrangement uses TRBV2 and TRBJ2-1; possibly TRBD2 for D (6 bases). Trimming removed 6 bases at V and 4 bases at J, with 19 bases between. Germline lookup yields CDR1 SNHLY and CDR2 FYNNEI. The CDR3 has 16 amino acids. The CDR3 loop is CASSGGGGGRYNEQFF. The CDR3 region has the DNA TGTGCCAGCAGCGGCGGTGGGGGAGGTCGATACAATGAGCAGTTCTTC.

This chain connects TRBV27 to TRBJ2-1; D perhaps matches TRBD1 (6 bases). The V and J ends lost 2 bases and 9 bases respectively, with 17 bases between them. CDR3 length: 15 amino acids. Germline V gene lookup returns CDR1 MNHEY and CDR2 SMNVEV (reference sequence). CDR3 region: CASSLRGGSGSEQFF. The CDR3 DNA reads TGTGCCAGCAGTTTACGTGGGGGCTCGGGGAGTGAGCAGTTCTTC.

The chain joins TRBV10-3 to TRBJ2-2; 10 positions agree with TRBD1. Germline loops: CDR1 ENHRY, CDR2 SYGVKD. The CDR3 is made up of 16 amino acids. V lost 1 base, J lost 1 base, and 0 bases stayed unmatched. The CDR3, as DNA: TGTGCCATCAGTGAGTGGGACAGGGGGAACACCGGGGAGCTGTTTTTT. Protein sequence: CAISEWDRGNTGELFF.

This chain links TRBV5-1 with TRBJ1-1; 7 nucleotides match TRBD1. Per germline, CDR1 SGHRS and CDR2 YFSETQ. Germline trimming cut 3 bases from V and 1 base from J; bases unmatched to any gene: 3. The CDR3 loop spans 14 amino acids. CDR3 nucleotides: TGCGCCAGCAGCTATGACAGGGCGAACACTGAAGCTTTCTTT. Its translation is CASSYDRANTEAFF.

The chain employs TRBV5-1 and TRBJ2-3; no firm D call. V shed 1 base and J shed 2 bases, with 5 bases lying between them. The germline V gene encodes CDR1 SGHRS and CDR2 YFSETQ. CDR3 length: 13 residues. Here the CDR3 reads CASSLSLTDTQYF. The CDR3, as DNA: TGCGCCAGCAGCTTGTCCCTCACAGATACGCAGTATTTT.

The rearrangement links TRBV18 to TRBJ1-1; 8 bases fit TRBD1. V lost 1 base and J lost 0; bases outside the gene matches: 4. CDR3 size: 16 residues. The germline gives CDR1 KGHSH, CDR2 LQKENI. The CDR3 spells CASSPLGQGMNTEAFF. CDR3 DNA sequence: TGTGCCAGCTCACCACTCGGACAGGGTATGAACACTGAAGCTTTCTTT.

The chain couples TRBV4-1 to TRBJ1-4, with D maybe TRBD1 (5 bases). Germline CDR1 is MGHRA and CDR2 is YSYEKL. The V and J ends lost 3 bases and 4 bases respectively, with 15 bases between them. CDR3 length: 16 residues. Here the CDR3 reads CASSHFFGGVNEKLFF. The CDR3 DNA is TGCGCCAGCAGCCATTTCTTCGGGGGGGTTAATGAAAAACTGTTTTTT.